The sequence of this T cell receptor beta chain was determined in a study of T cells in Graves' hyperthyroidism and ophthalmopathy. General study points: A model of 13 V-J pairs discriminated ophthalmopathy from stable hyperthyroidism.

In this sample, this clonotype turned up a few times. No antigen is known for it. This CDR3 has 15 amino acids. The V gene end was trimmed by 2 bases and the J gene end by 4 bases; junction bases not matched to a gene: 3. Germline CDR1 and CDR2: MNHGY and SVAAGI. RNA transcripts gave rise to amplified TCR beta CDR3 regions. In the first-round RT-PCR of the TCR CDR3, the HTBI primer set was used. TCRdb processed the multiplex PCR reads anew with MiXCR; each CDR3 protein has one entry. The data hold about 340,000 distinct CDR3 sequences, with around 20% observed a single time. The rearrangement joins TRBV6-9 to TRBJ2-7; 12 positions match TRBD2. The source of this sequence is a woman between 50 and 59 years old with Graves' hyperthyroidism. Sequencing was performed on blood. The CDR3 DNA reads TGTGCCAGCAGTTATGTGACTAGCGGGAGTTACGAGCAGTACTTC. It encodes CASSYVTSGSYEQYF.